A single sample gave rise to the 29 T cell receptor beta chains below, sequenced in a study of blood T cells in healthy people across ages (dated by TCRdb to the mid-2010s). Library creation used 5' RACE. The instrument given in TCRdb is Illumina HiSeq 2500. A second PCR of 7 to 11 cycles was run with a J-beta primer mix and a sample-barcoded 5' primer. The public sequencing data were trimmed at Q25 with fastp and processed into clonotypes with MiXCR by TCRdb, which kept only in-frame beta chains. Each CDR3 protein appears once, grouped with its most common genes and DNA. The sample contains about 650,000 distinct CDR3 sequences, about 30% of them found a single time. The ten largest clones represent 15% of the sample. Sequences were obtained from blood. These receptors all stem from an elderly woman in good health. Donor details come from another sample of the same person, matched by shared clones.

The rearrangement links TRBV7-2 to TRBJ2-5, with 8 bases matching TRBD2. The J call could be wrong; TRBJ2-7 is a better fit for the DNA end. This CDR3 is built from 15 residues. In germline, CDR1 is SGHTA, CDR2 FQGNSA. CDR3 sequence (DNA): TGTGCCAGCAGTCAAGCGGGGGCCGAGTACTACGAGCAGTACTTC. This sequence encodes CASSQAGAEYYEQYF.

This clonotype appeared a single time. The chain combines TRBV7-8 with TRBJ1-3; weak D call: TRBD1 (5 bases). The CDR3 is made up of 17 amino acids. The germline gives CDR1 SGHVS, CDR2 FQNEAQ. Deletions cut 1 base from V and 0 bases from J, with 13 bases between. For the CDR3, the DNA is TGTGCCAGCAGCTTAGTGGTTGGGGCTAGCTCTGGAAACACCATATATTTT. It translates to CASSLVVGASSGNTIYF.

About this clonotype itself: Since a much larger clone is just one base distant, this may be a read error. This rearrangement joins TRBV7-8 to TRBJ2-7; TRBD1 is a possible D gene (5 bases). The CDR3 spans 14 residues. The V end lost 5 bases, the J end lost 7 bases, and 18 bases lay between the germline ends. CDR1 is SGHVS and CDR2 is FQNEAQ in the germline V gene. The CDR3 region is CASSLPSTDNEQYF. The CDR3 DNA is TGTGCCAGCAGCCTACCATCGACAGACAATGAGCAGTACTTC.

This clonotype showed up many times. The chain employs TRBV7-2 and TRBJ1-2; D is unclear. The CDR3 consists of 14 residues. The germline V gene encodes CDR1 SGHTA and CDR2 FQGNSA. V lost 4 bases and J lost 0, with 9 bases in between. The CDR3 loop reads CASSSGPANYGYTF. DNA for the CDR3: TGTGCCAGCAGCTCTGGGCCAGCTAACTATGGCTACACCTTC.

The gene calls are TRBV29-1 and TRBJ2-3; D is possibly TRBD1 or TRBD2 (5 bases each). Trimming took 2 bases from V and 9 from J, leaving 24 bases between them. CDR1 and CDR2 from the germline V gene are SQVTM and ANQGSEA. The CDR3 covers 16 residues. In nucleotides, the CDR3 is TGCAGCGTTGAAAATTCCGACCGGGGCCCACTAGGCACGCAGTATTTT. It codes for CSVENSDRGPLGTQYF.

This clonotype was seen at least ten times. This sequence joins TRBV7-2 and TRBJ2-3; maybe TRBD2 (5 bases). CDR1 is SGHTA and CDR2 is FQGNSA in the germline V gene. Trimming cost V 5 bases and J 5 bases, with 14 bases left between them. The CDR3 runs 14 residues. CDR3 amino acids: CASSRMGAGDTQYF. The CDR3 DNA reads as TGTGCCAGCAGCCGCATGGGAGCAGGAGATACGCAGTATTTT.

This clonotype showed up many times. The chain links TRBV20-1 to TRBJ2-1; D is unresolved. Trimming cost V 5 bases and J 0 bases, with 11 bases left between them. CDR3 size: 14 residues. Germline assignment: CDR1 DFQATT and CDR2 SNEGSKA (reference sequence). Written as DNA, the CDR3 is TGCAGTGCTTATGCAGGAGACTCCTACAATGAGCAGTTCTTC. Its translation: CSAYAGDSYNEQFF.

This clonotype was seen a few times. A read error may account for a junction end that differs from germline. Here the CDR3 DNA reads TGTGCCAGCAGTCCTCAGCCACCCTATGACTACACCTTC. As protein: CASSPQPPYDYTF. The genes are TRBV6-2 or TRBV6-3 and TRBJ1-2, with D unresolved. Germline CDR1 reads MNHEY; CDR2 reads SVGEGT. The CDR3 consists of 13 residues.

This clonotype occurred many times. The genes are TRBV5-6 and TRBJ2-3; no firm D call. Germline CDR1 SGHDT, CDR2 YYEEEE. The CDR3 contains 14 residues. The ends were cut back, 1 base at V and 5 bases at J, with 11 bases in the middle. This chain's CDR3 is CASSLRFVEDTQYF. The CDR3 DNA reads as TGTGCCAGCAGCTTGCGGTTCGTAGAAGATACGCAGTATTTT.

Concerning this clonotype itself: A read error may explain this, as a much larger clone is one base away. The chain joins TRBV12-3 or TRBV12-4 to TRBJ2-5; 7 nucleotides agree with TRBD2. V was clipped by 6 bases and J by 11 bases; unmatched bases: 24. The CDR3 runs 17 residues. DNA for the CDR3: TGTGCCAGCAGCCCCTTTTTTCGGTCGGGGGGATACAATGAGCAGTACTTC. Translation: CASSPFFRSGGYNEQYF.

A few counts support this clonotype. This clone may be a read error of a much larger clone one base away. The chain combines TRBV29-1 with TRBJ2-1; 9 bases are a match to TRBD2. The J call may be faulty, since TRBJ2-7 better matches the DNA end. CDR3 length equals 16 residues. Per the germline V gene, CDR1 is SQVTM and CDR2 is ANQGSEA. The CDR3 reads CSVETGLAGLYNEQYF. The CDR3 nucleotides are TGCAGCGTTGAAACCGGGCTAGCGGGGCTCTACAATGAGCAGTACTTC.

This clonotype came up a few times. The chain has TRBV7-3 and TRBJ1-1, with 8 bases lining up with TRBD1. CDR1 and CDR2 from the germline V gene are SGHTA and FQGTGA. CDR3 length: 13 amino acids. V lost 5 bases and J lost 4; bases outside the gene matches: 3. The CDR3 region is CASSIQGGTEAFF. The CDR3 bases are TGTGCCAGCAGCATACAGGGGGGCACTGAAGCTTTCTTT.

In its sample, this clonotype was seen a few times. Possible read error: a much larger clone is one base away. The V gene is TRBV5-1, the J gene TRBJ2-1; maybe TRBD2 (6 bases). The CDR3 totals 16 residues. Germline CDR1 and CDR2: SGHRS and YFSETQ. This CDR3 is CAGSGNSGSSYNEQFF. The DNA of the CDR3 is TGCGCCGGCAGCGGAAATAGCGGAAGCTCCTACAATGAGCAGTTCTTC.

The J gene is TRBJ1-2, the V gene TRBV6-6; D is undetermined. The V and J ends lost 6 bases and 2 bases respectively, with 10 bases between them. CDR1 and CDR2 from the germline V gene are MNHNY and SVGAGI (reference sequence). The CDR3 consists of 13 residues. The chain's CDR3 is CASRYERNYGYTF. For the CDR3, the DNA is TGTGCCAGCAGGTACGAGAGGAACTATGGCTACACCTTC.

The chain couples TRBV18 to TRBJ2-3; D is perhaps TRBD1 or TRBD2 (5 bases each). Trimming shortened V by 2 bases and J by 6 bases, and 12 bases separated the two germline ends. The CDR3 has 14 residues. CDR1 is KGHSH, CDR2 LQKENI, per germline. The CDR3 reads CASSPRGASDTQYF. CDR3 in DNA: TGTGCCAGCTCACCAAGGGGAGCCTCTGATACGCAGTATTTT.

The sample holds many counts of this clonotype. CDR3 sequence (DNA): TGTGCCAGCAGTTTATCTTTTTGTTGGTCACAAGAGACCCAGTACTTC. This sequence encodes CASSLSFCWSQETQYF. V is TRBV27 and J is TRBJ2-5, with unresolved D. This CDR3 spans 16 amino acids. The germline V gene encodes CDR1 MNHEY and CDR2 SMNVEV (reference sequence). V lost 0 bases to trimming and J lost 2 bases, with 13 bases between them.

This clonotype has ten or more counts. The rearrangement uses TRBV5-1 and TRBJ2-1; the match to TRBD2 covers 12 bases. With 6 bases clipped from V and 0 bases from J, the junction kept 10 bases outside the gene matches. Per the germline V gene, CDR1 is SGHRS and CDR2 is YFSETQ. This CDR3 has 18 amino acids. The CDR3 sequence: CASTRLAGALGSYNEQFF. CDR3 sequence (DNA): TGCGCCAGCACCCGACTAGCGGGGGCCCTAGGCTCCTACAATGAGCAGTTCTTC.

This chain connects TRBV10-3 to TRBJ2-7; D unresolved. This CDR3 contains 13 residues. Per germline, CDR1 ENHRY and CDR2 SYGVKD. Trimming took 3 bases from V and 3 from J, leaving 9 bases between them. In DNA form, the CDR3 reads TGTGCCATCAGTGAACCGGCCATCTACGAGCAGTACTTC. It codes for CAISEPAIYEQYF.

About this clonotype: This clone may be a read error of a much larger clone one base away. The V gene is TRBV7-9, the J gene TRBJ1-4; no reliable D call. Germline V gene lookup returns CDR1 SEHNR and CDR2 FQNEAQ (reference sequence). The CDR3 extends over 14 amino acids. CDR3 amino acids: CASSQSATNEELFF. The CDR3 DNA sequence: TGTGCCAGCAGCCAGAGTGCAACTAATGAAGAACTGTTTTTT. The variable domain in full, completed from reference TRBV7-9 and TRBJ1-4, reads DTGVSQNPRHKITKRGQNVTFRCDPISEHNRLYWYRQTLGQGPEFLTYFQNEAQLEKSRLLSDRFSAERPKGSFSTLEIQRTEQGDSAMYLCASSQSATNEELFFGSGTQLSVL.

This chain uses TRBV20-1 with TRBJ2-5, with 10 bases identical to TRBD2. The CDR3 sequence is 15 residues long. Germline V gene sequence: CDR1 DFQATT, CDR2 SNEGSKA (reference sequence). V lost 5 bases to trimming and J lost 5 bases; unmatched junction nucleotides: 11. The DNA for the CDR3 is TGCAGTGCTCTAGCCCCAAGCGGGGGGGACGAGACCCAGTACTTC. This codes for CSALAPSGGDETQYF.

This chain links TRBV3-1 with TRBJ2-1; D is undetermined. This CDR3 contains 13 residues. Germline loops: CDR1 LGHDT, CDR2 YNNKEL (reference sequence). Trimming stripped 3 bases from V and 5 bases from J, with 8 bases between. Written as DNA, the CDR3 is TGTGCCAGCAGCCAGCGACGGAACAATGAGCAGTTCTTC. Protein: CASSQRRNNEQFF.

This clonotype was counted at least ten times. This rearrangement joins TRBV30 to TRBJ2-1; 8 bases map to TRBD2. The V segment lost 3 bases and the J segment 0 bases; nucleotides outside the gene matches: 10. The CDR3 spans 17 residues. Germline values: CDR1 GTSNPN, CDR2 SVGIG (reference sequence). The DNA of the CDR3 is TGTGCCTGGAGGGCCATGGGCGGGGGGCCCTCCTACAATGAGCAGTTCTTC. Amino acid sequence: CAWRAMGGGPSYNEQFF.

This clonotype was observed once. CDR3 sequence (DNA): TGCGCCAGCAGCCGGGGACAGCCTGTCTACAATGAGCAGTTCTTC. This sequence encodes CASSRGQPVYNEQFF. This chain uses TRBV5-1 with TRBJ2-1; 7 bases line up with TRBD1. Per the germline V gene, CDR1 is SGHRS and CDR2 is YFSETQ. V gave up 4 bases and J gave up 3 bases; unmatched junction bases: 7. The CDR3 has 15 residues.

This clonotype was observed at least ten times. The genes are TRBV2 and TRBJ2-1, with D perhaps matching TRBD1 or TRBD2 (6 bases each). The CDR3 runs 13 residues. The V gene's germline CDR1 is SNHLY and CDR2 FYNNEI. The V end lost 8 bases, the J end lost 3 bases, and 11 bases lay between the germline ends. This CDR3 is CASAGEVYNEQFF. The CDR3 nucleotides are TGTGCCAGCGCAGGGGAGGTCTACAATGAGCAGTTCTTC.

This clonotype was counted at least ten times. A much larger clone differs from this one at a single base, so this may be a read error. J is TRBJ2-7 and V is TRBV3-1; D remains ambiguous. Trimming cost V 1 base and J 2 bases, with 9 bases left between them. The CDR3 has 14 amino acids. From germline, CDR1 is LGHDT and CDR2 YNNKEL (reference sequence). CDR3 sequence (DNA): TGTGCCAGCAGCCAAGCTCCAGACCCCTACGAGCAGTACTTC. Translated: CASSQAPDPYEQYF.

Comments on this clonotype: Possible read error: a much larger clone is one base away. The V and J genes are TRBV14 and TRBJ2-7; D gene unclear. With 4 bases removed from V and 4 bases from J, the gap between germline ends came to 14 bases. Per germline, CDR1 SGHDN and CDR2 FVKESK. There are 14 residues in the CDR3. CDR3 protein: CASSPISPRYEQYF. CDR3 DNA sequence: TGTGCCAGCAGCCCTATCAGCCCCCGGTACGAGCAGTACTTC.

The chain couples TRBV5-6 to TRBJ2-4, with D possibly matching TRBD1 (6 bases). Near its end, the DNA agrees better with TRBJ2-7, so the J call may be wrong. This CDR3 has 12 amino acids. Germline CDR1 SGHDT, CDR2 YYEEEE. The CDR3 DNA reads TGTGCCAGCAGCTTGGACAGGGCCGAGCAGTACTTC. Amino acids: CASSLDRAEQYF.

Concerning this clonotype: A much larger clone differs by one base, so this may be a read error. The chain combines TRBV7-9 with TRBJ2-1, with D perhaps matching TRBD1 (6 bases). The J call may be mistaken, given a closer DNA end match to TRBJ2-7. The CDR3 is 14 residues long. CDR1 and CDR2 (germline): SEHNR, FQNEAQ (reference sequence). Here the CDR3 DNA reads TGTGCCACCACCCCGGTAGGGGGTCACAATGAGCAGTACTTC. It translates to CATTPVGGHNEQYF.

Many counts were recorded for this clonotype. The V and J genes are TRBV7-2 and TRBJ2-5, with TRBD1 as a possible D gene (6 bases). Per germline, CDR1 SGHTA and CDR2 FQGNSA. The CDR3 length is 15 residues. Trimming pared 3 bases from V and 4 bases from J, leaving 15 bases between. CDR3 amino acids: CASSLFWTARETQYF. CDR3 bases: TGTGCCAGCAGCTTGTTTTGGACAGCCCGAGAGACCCAGTACTTC.